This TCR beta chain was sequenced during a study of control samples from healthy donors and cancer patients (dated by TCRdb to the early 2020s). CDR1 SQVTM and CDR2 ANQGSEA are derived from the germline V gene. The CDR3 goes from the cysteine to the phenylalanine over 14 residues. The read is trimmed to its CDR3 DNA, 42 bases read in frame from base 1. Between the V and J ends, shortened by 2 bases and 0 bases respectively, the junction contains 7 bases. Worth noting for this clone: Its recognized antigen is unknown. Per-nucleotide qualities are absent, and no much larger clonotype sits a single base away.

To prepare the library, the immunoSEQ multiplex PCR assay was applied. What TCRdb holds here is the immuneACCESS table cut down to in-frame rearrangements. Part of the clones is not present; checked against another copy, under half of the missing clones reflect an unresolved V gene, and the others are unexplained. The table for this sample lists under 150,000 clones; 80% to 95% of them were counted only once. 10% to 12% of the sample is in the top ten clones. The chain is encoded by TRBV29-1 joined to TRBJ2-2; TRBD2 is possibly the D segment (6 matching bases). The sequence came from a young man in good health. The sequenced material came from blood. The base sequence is TGCAGCGTTGAACCGGGAGCGAACACCGGGGAGCTGTTTTTT. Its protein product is CSVEPGANTGELFF.